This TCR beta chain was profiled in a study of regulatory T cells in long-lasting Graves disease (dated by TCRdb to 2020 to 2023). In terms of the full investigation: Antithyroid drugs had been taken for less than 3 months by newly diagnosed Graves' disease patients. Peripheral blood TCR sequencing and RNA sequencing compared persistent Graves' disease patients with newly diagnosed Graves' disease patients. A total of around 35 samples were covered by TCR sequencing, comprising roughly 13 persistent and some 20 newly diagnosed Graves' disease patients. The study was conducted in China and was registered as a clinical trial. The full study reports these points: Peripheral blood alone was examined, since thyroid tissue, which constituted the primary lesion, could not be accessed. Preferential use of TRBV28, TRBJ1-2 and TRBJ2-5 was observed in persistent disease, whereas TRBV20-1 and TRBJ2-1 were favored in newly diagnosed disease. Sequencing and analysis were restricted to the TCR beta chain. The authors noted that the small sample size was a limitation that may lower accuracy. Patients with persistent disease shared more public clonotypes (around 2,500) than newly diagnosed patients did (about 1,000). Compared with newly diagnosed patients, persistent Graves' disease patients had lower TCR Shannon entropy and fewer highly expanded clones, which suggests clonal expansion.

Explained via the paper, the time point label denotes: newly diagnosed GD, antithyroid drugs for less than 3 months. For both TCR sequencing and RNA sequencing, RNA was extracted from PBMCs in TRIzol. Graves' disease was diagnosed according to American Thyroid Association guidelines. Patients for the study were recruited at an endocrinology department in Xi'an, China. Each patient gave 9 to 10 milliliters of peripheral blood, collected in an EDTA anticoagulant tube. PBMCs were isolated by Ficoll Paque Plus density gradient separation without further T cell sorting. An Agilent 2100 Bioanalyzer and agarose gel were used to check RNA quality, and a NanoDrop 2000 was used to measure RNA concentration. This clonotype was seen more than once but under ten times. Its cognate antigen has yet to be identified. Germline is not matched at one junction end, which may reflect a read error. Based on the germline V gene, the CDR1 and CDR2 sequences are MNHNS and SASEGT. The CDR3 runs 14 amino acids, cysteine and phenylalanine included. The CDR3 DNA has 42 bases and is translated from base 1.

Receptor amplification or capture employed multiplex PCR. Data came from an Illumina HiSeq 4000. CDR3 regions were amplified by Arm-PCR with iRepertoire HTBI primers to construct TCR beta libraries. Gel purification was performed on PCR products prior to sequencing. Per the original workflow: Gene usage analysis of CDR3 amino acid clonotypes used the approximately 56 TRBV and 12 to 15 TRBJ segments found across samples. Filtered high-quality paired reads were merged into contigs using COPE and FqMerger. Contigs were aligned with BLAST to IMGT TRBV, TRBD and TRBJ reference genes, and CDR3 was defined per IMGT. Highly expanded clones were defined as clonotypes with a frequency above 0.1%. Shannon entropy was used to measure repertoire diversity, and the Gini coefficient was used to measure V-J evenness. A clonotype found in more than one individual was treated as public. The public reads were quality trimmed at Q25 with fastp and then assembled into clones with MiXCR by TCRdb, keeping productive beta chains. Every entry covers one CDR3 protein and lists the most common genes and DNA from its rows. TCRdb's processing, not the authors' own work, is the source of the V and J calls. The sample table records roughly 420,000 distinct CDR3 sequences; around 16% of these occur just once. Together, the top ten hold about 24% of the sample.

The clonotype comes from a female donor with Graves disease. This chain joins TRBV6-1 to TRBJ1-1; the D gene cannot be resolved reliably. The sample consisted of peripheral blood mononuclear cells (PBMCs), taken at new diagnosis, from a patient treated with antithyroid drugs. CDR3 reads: CVSFSGRVNTEAFF. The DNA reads TGTGTCAGCTTCTCAGGTCGGGTGAACACTGAAGCTTTCTTT.